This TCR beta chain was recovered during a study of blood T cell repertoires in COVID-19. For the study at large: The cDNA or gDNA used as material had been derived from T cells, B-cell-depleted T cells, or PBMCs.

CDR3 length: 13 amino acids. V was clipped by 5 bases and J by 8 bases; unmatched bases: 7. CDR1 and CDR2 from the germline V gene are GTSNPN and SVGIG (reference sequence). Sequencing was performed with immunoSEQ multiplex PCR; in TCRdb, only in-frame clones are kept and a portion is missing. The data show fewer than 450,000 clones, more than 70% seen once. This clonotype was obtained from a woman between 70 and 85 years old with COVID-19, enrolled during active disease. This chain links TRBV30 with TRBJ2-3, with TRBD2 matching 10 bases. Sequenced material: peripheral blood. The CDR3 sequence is CAWAGLAVGTQYF. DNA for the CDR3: TGTGCCTGGGCAGGACTAGCGGTCGGTACGCAGTATTTT.